The TCR beta chain under discussion was sequenced for a study of blood T cell repertoires in COVID-19. About the study: Specimens from acute and convalescent COVID-19 originated in the United States, Italy and Spain.

This CDR3 has 14 residues. V was trimmed by 4 bases and J by 7 bases, leaving 18 bases between them. The germline gives CDR1 SGHRS, CDR2 YFSETQ. Clones were read by immunoSEQ multiplex PCR, and TCRdb kept only the in-frame ones, dropping some. The data contain over 150,000 clones, 75% to 90% of them singletons. The sample was peripheral blood. The clonotype originates from a woman in her sixties with acute or convalescent COVID-19. The rearrangement joins TRBV5-1 to TRBJ2-7, with a weak D call TRBD2 (8 bases). CDR3 amino acids: CASSSVTGTREQYF. CDR3 bases: TGCGCCAGCAGCAGCGTGACAGGGACTAGGGAGCAGTACTTC.